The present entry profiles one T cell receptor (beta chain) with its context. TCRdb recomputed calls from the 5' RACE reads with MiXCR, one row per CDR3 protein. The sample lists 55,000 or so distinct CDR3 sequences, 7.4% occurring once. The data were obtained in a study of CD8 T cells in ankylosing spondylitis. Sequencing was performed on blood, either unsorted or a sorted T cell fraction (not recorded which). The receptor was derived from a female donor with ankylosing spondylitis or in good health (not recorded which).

Here the CDR3 reads CASIQDGDGYTF. The CDR3, as DNA: TGTGCCAGCATTCAGGACGGTGATGGCTACACCTTC. The V call is TRBV12-3 or TRBV12-4, the J call TRBJ1-2; no firm D call. CDR3 length equals 12 residues. V lost 7 bases, J lost 6 bases, and 12 bases lay in between.